This T cell receptor (beta chain) was sequenced in a study of blood T cell repertoires in COVID-19. Turning to the study itself: T cells, B-cell-depleted T cells, or PBMCs provided the cDNA or gDNA that served as material.

The germline gives CDR1 SGHKS, CDR2 YYEKEE (reference sequence). CDR3 length: 15 residues. J was trimmed by 2 bases and V by 4 bases; bases with no gene match: 6. Categorization into cohorts depended on clinical history that participants reported. Two negative PCRs, clearance, or symptom resolution characterized the recovered Cohort 3 donors. Original handling: For nucleated cells, counts were estimated from reference gene primer amplification. Only in-frame clones appear in the TCRdb table, and some are missing; sequencing was by immunoSEQ multiplex PCR. V and J calls and clone size are given by that table; D and trimming were obtained from the DNA. The sample lists 350,000 or so clones; about 92% were seen once.

The chain links TRBV5-5 to TRBJ1-2; TRBD1 matches at 9 bases. The sample was PBMCs or T cells enriched from blood (not recorded which). The TCR originated in a woman aged 30 to 39 who had recovered from COVID-19. The CDR3 sequence is CASSLLGQGNYGYTF. Here the CDR3 DNA reads TGTGCCAGCAGCCTCCTGGGACAGGGAAACTATGGCTACACCTTC.